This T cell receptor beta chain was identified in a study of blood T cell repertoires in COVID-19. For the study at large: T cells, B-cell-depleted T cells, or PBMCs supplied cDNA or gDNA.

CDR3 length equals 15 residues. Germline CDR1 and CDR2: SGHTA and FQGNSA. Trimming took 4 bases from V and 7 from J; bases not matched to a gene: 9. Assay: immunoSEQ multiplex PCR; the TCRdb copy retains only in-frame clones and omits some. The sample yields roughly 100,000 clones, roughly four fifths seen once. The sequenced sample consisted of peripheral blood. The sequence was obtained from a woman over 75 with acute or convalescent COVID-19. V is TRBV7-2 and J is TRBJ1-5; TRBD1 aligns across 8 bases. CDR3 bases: TGTGCCAGCAGCTCTCATACAGGGGGTGGGCAGCCCCAGCATTTT. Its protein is CASSSHTGGGQPQHF.